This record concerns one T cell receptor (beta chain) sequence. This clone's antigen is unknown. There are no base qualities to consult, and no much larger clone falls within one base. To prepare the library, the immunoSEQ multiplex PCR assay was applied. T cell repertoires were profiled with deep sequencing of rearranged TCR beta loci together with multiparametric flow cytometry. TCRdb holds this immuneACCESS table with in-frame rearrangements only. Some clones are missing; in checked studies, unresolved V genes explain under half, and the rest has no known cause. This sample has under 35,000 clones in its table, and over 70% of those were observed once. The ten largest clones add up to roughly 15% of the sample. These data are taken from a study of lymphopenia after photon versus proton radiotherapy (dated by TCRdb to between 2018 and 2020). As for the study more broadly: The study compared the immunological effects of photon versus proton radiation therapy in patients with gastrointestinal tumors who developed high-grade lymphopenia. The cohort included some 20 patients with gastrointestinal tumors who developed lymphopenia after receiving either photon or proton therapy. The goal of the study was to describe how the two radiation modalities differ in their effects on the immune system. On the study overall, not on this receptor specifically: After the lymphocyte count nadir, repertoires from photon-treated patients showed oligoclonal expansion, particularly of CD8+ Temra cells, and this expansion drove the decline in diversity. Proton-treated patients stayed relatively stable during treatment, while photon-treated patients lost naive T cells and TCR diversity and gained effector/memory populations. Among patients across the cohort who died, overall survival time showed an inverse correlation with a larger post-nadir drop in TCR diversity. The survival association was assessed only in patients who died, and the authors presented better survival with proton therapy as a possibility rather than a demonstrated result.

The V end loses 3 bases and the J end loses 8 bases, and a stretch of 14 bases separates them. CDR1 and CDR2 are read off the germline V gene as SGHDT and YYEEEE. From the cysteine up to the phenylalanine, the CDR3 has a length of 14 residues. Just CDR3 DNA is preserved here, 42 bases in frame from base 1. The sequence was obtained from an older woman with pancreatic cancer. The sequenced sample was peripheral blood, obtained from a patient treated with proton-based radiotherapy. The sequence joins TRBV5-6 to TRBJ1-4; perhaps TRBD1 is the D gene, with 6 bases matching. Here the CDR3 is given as CASSSDRLGEKLFF. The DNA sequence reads TGTGCCAGCAGCTCAGACAGGCTCGGAGAAAAACTGTTTTTT. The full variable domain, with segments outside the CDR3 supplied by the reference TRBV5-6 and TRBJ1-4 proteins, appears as DAGVTQSPTHLIKTRGQQVTLRCSPKSGHDTVSWYQQALGQGPQFIFQYYEEEERQRGNFPDRFSGHQFPNYSSELNVNALLLGDSALYLCASSSDRLGEKLFFGSGTQLSVL.